This is a list of T cell receptor beta chains from one sample in a study of cytotoxic CD8 clonotypes in ibrutinib-treated CLL. Assay used: immunoSEQ multiplex PCR; TCRdb lists only in-frame clones, some missing. The table lists a few hundred thousand clones, under 70% of them singletons. Material: PBMCs, obtained after 36 months of ibrutinib treatment. The receptor set was obtained from a human donor with chronic lymphocytic leukemia. Each CDR3 is given with its conserved first and last residue. D genes are given only for firm matches. Size is stated for part of the rows, as once, few or many counts, or as a class when the clone is expanded.

abundance	v_gene	d_gene	j_gene	CDR3nt	CDR3aa
NA	TRBV29-1	NA	TRBJ1-2	TGCAGCGTTGAAATTCGGGTCGGCTACACCTTC	CSVEIRVGYTF
few	TRBV18	NA	TRBJ2-7	TGTGCCAGCTCCTTACGGGGCAGTTCGGGGGAGCAGTACTTC	CASSLRGSSGEQYF
once	TRBV19	NA	TRBJ2-1	TGTGCCAGTAGTATTCGGGGTACCAATGAGCAGTTCTTC	CASSIRGTNEQFF
NA	TRBV7-3	TRBD1	TRBJ1-2	TGTGCCAGCAGCGTGACAGGGAATACTAACTATGGCTACACCTTC	CASSVTGNTNYGYTF
NA	TRBV28	NA	TRBJ1-1	TGTGCCAGCTCGGGCCGGGGGTTGGTGAACACTGAAGCTTTCTTT	CASSGRGLVNTEAFF
NA	TRBV10-3	TRBD1	TRBJ2-3	TGTGCCATCAGTGACGGACAGGGCACAGATACGCAGTATTTT	CAISDGQGTDTQYF
NA	TRBV7-8	NA	TRBJ2-7	TGTGCCAGCAGCTTAGCGAGGAGTGAGCAGTACTTC	CASSLARSEQYF
NA	TRBV9	NA	TRBJ2-2	TGTGCCAGCAGCGTAGTCCGAGGGGGGTACACCGGGGAGCTGTTTTTT	CASSVVRGGYTGELFF
once	TRBV6-5	NA	TRBJ2-7	TGTGCCAGCAGTTACGCGGCCCAGGGAAATGAGCAGTACTTC	CASSYAAQGNEQYF
NA	TRBV7-8	NA	TRBJ2-7	TGTGCCAGCAGCTTACACGTAGGCAGGCTACTGCACAGAATATACGAGCAGTACTTC	CASSLHVGRLLHRIYEQYF
NA	TRBV10-3	TRBD1	TRBJ1-1	TGTGCCATCAGGGCCGGGACAGGGGACACTGAAGCTTTCTTT	CAIRAGTGDTEAFF
NA	TRBV5-1	NA	TRBJ1-2	TGCGCCAGCAGCTTGGCGGGCGGGGCGAGTAGTAGTGGCTACACCTTC	CASSLAGGASSSGYTF
NA	TRBV9	TRBD1	TRBJ1-6	TGTGCCAGCAGCGTAGGAGACAGGGTAAATTCACCCCTCCACTTT	CASSVGDRVNSPLHF
NA	TRBV28	NA	TRBJ2-7	TGTGCCAGCAGTTTTGCGGGGTCCTACGAGCAGTACTTC	CASSFAGSYEQYF
NA	TRBV28	NA	TRBJ2-7	TGTGCCAGCAGTTTTGGACTGGGCGGGCAGTACTTC	CASSFGLGGQYF
NA	TRBV27	NA	TRBJ2-7	TGTGCCAGCAGTTTCGGTCAGGGTTACGAGCAGTACTTC	CASSFGQGYEQYF
NA	TRBV4-2	NA	TRBJ1-6	TGTGCCAGCAGCCAAGCCCAAGGCGGGGCCTCCTATAATTCACCCCTCCACTTT	CASSQAQGGASYNSPLHF
NA	TRBV7-4	NA	TRBJ2-2	TGTGCCAGCAGTTCCCACATAGCGGCCGGGGAGCTGTTTTTT	CASSSHIAAGELFF
NA	TRBV29-1	TRBD1	TRBJ2-7	TGCAGCGTCCAGGGACAGGGAAACTACGAGCAGTACTTC	CSVQGQGNYEQYF
few	TRBV27	NA	TRBJ2-2	TGTGCCAGCAGTTTACGACTAGCGAACACCGGGGAGCTGTTTTTT	CASSLRLANTGELFF
NA	TRBV6-5	TRBD1	TRBJ2-5	TGTGCCAGCAGTCCGACAGGGGGTAATTGGGAGACCCAGTACTTC	CASSPTGGNWETQYF
NA	TRBV7-9	TRBD1	TRBJ2-5	TGTGCCAGCAGCTACCGACAGGGTGTGGGGGAGACCCAGTACTTC	CASSYRQGVGETQYF
NA	TRBV29-1	NA	TRBJ1-3	TGCAGCGTTGGAGTCAGGGGATCTGCTGGAAACACCATATATTTT	CSVGVRGSAGNTIYF
NA	TRBV5-8	TRBD1	TRBJ1-2	TGTGCCAGCAGCCCTCCCGGGACAGACTATGGCTACACCTTC	CASSPPGTDYGYTF
NA	TRBV19	TRBD1	TRBJ2-7	TGTGCCAGTAGTATCACCGGGACAGACATCTACGAGCAGTACTTC	CASSITGTDIYEQYF
NA	TRBV5-4	NA	TRBJ2-3	TGTGCCAGCAGCTCCCTCGCAGATACGCAGTATTTT	CASSSLADTQYF
NA	TRBV12-5	NA	TRBJ1-2	TGTGCTAGTGGGGGCAGGGCTAAGGAGTATGGCTACACCTTC	CASGGRAKEYGYTF
few	TRBV11-2	NA	TRBJ1-2	TGTGCCAGCAGTCCAGACAGGCATTATGGCTACACCTTC	CASSPDRHYGYTF
NA	TRBV27	NA	TRBJ2-5	TGTGCCAGCAGTTTACCCGGGGCTTACTTC	CASSLPGAYF
NA	TRBV27	NA	TRBJ1-5	TGTGCCAGCAGTTTATCCTTTAATCAGCCCCAGCATTTT	CASSLSFNQPQHF
NA	TRBV13	NA	TRBJ2-5	TGTGCCAGCAGCAGGGGGGACACCACCCCCGGAGAGACCCAGTACTTC	CASSRGDTTPGETQYF
NA	TRBV29-1	NA	TRBJ2-1	TGCAGCGGCGGGCTAGATGAGCAGTTCTTC	CSGGLDEQFF
NA	TRBV6-1	NA	TRBJ1-2	TGTGCCAGCAGTGTTTGGGTTCGACAGGATGATGGCTACACCTTC	CASSVWVRQDDGYTF
NA	TRBV9	NA	TRBJ2-5	TGTGCCAGCAGCCGATCTGGAGAGACCCAGTACTTC	CASSRSGETQYF
NA	TRBV7-9	NA	TRBJ2-1	TGTGCCAGCAGCGCCTCGGGGGCCGGGGTTAATGAGCAGTTCTTC	CASSASGAGVNEQFF
few	TRBV6-5	NA	TRBJ1-2	TGTGCCAGCAGTTACCGGCCTGGGAACTATGGCTACACCTTC	CASSYRPGNYGYTF
NA	TRBV9	TRBD1	TRBJ1-2	TGTGCCAGCAGCGTGACAGGGTACTATGGCTACACCTTC	CASSVTGYYGYTF
NA	TRBV4-2	TRBD1	TRBJ1-4	TGTGCCAGCAGCCCTCTACAGGGGGCAGGGGGAAATGAAAAACTGTTTTTT	CASSPLQGAGGNEKLFF
NA	TRBV7-7	TRBD1	TRBJ1-1	TGTGCCAGCAGCACTCACAGGGGCCGGATGAACACTGAAGCTTTCTTT	CASSTHRGRMNTEAFF
NA	TRBV6-6	TRBD1	TRBJ1-2	TGTGCCAGCGGGACGGGGACAGCATCGCTGTATGGCTACACCTTC	CASGTGTASLYGYTF
NA	TRBV2	NA	TRBJ2-3	TGTGCCAGCAGTGGCAGGGGCGCTTCACCAGATACGCAGTATTTT	CASSGRGASPDTQYF
NA	TRBV29-1	NA	TRBJ2-7	TGCAGCGTTGAAGATACGCACAGCTACGAGCAGTACTTC	CSVEDTHSYEQYF
NA	TRBV11-2	NA	TRBJ2-1	TGTGCCAGCACCCGACCGGGGTTTGGGTTCGGCAATGAGCAGTTCTTC	CASTRPGFGFGNEQFF